The next 11 T cell receptor beta chains were all read from a single sample in a study of tumor-infiltrating lymphocytes in localized non-small cell lung cancer. Using immunoSEQ multiplex PCR, the repertoire was profiled, and TCRdb retains in-frame clones only, with some absent. The sample holds 15,000 to 20,000 clones, roughly four fifths seen once. Specimen: lung tumor tissue. The receptors were sampled from a human donor with non-small cell lung cancer.

The chain employs TRBV6-1 and TRBJ1-3; no definite D call. The CDR3 extends over 15 amino acids. Trimming cost V 3 bases and J 11 bases, with 20 bases left between them. Germline values: CDR1 MNHNS, CDR2 SASEGT. Here the CDR3 DNA reads TGTGCCAGCAGTGAGGCGTTTTTATCGACCACCCCCATATATTTT. This gives the protein CASSEAFLSTTPIYF.

This chain joins TRBV7-3 and TRBJ2-2, with D possibly TRBD1 on 6 matching bases. Trimming took off 1 base at V and 6 bases at J, with 9 bases between the two ends. The CDR3 has 14 residues. Germline V lookup: CDR1 SGHTA, CDR2 FQGTGA. The CDR3 loop reads CASSLMGAAGELFF. CDR3 nucleotide sequence: TGTGCCAGCAGCTTAATGGGGGCCGCCGGGGAGCTGTTTTTT.

V gene TRBV5-1 combines with J gene TRBJ2-3; TRBD2 matches at 12 bases. With 1 base clipped from V and 5 bases from J, the junction kept 8 bases outside the gene matches. Germline V lookup: CDR1 SGHRS, CDR2 YFSETQ. The CDR3 sequence is 17 residues long. Here the CDR3 reads CASSLTSGRLGGDTQYF. Written as DNA, the CDR3 is TGCGCCAGCAGCTTGACTAGCGGGAGGCTCGGGGGAGATACGCAGTATTTT.

This clone occurred a few times. The chain is built from TRBV4-1 and TRBJ1-3; D unresolved. CDR3 length equals 12 residues. Germline V gene data show CDR1 as MGHRA and CDR2 as YSYEKL. Trimming pared 0 bases from V and 4 bases from J, leaving 1 base between. The CDR3 coding sequence is TGCGCCAGCAGCCAAGAAGGAAACACCATATATTTT. It yields the protein CASSQEGNTIYF.

The V and J genes are TRBV9 and TRBJ2-1; tentatively, D is TRBD2 (5 bases). The CDR3 has 15 amino acids. Germline CDR1 reads SGDLS; CDR2 reads YYNGEE. Between the trimmed V and J ends, which lost 0 bases and 3 bases, there was a span of 10 bases. This CDR3 reads CASSVGESGYNEQFF. DNA of the CDR3: TGTGCCAGCAGCGTAGGGGAGAGCGGCTACAATGAGCAGTTCTTC.

Only a few counts were recorded for this clone. J is TRBJ1-1 and V is TRBV30; D ambiguous. Trimming stripped 4 bases from V and 1 base from J, with 13 bases between. The CDR3 runs to 14 residues. Germline lookup yields CDR1 GTSNPN and CDR2 SVGIG (reference sequence). The CDR3 here is CAWNSFPGNTEAFF. The CDR3 coding sequence is TGTGCCTGGAATAGCTTTCCGGGGAACACTGAAGCTTTCTTT.

This clone has more than one count but fewer than ten. The chain recombines TRBV25-1 with TRBJ2-5; maybe TRBD1 (6 bases). The CDR3 is 15 residues long. V was pared by 4 bases and J by 5 bases, with 17 bases between. CDR1 is MGHDK, CDR2 SYGVNS, per germline. CDR3 sequence reads: CASSVGGGLRETQYF. The CDR3 region has the DNA TGTGCCAGCAGTGTAGGGGGTGGTCTCCGCGAGACCCAGTACTTC.

The genes are TRBV13 and TRBJ2-1; 11 bases agree with TRBD2. The CDR3 runs to 17 residues. Germline V CDR1 and CDR2: PRHDT, FYEKMQ (reference sequence). J was trimmed by 1 base and V by 0 bases; bases with no gene match: 2. The CDR3 nucleotides are TGTGCCAGCAGCTTAGGACTAGCGGGAGAGTCCTACAATGAGCAGTTCTTC. It encodes CASSLGLAGESYNEQFF.

The rearrangement links TRBV7-8 to TRBJ2-7; D might be TRBD1 (6 bases). V dropped 5 bases and J dropped 0 bases, with 17 bases sitting between them. This CDR3 has 16 amino acids. Germline V gives CDR1 SGHVS, CDR2 FQNEAQ. CDR3 in amino acids: CASSPIGGRGSYEQYF. The CDR3 nucleotides read TGTGCCAGCAGCCCGATTGGGGGCAGGGGCTCCTACGAGCAGTACTTC. The full variable domain, its missing parts supplied by reference TRBV7-8 and TRBJ2-7, is GAGVSQSPRYKVAKRGQDVALRCDPISGHVSLFWYQQALGQGPEFLTYFQNEAQLDKSGLPSDRFFAERPEGSVSTLKIQRTQQEDSAVYLCASSPIGGRGSYEQYFGPGTRLTVT.

V gene TRBV13 combines with J gene TRBJ2-7; TRBD2 agrees at 15 bases. The CDR3 consists of 16 residues. Germline V CDR1 and CDR2: PRHDT, FYEKMQ (reference sequence). V lost 0 bases, J lost 6 bases, and 3 bases stayed unmatched. The DNA of the CDR3 is TGTGCCAGCAGCTTAGGTGGGACTAGCGGGAGGAGCGAGCAGTACTTC. This encodes CASSLGGTSGRSEQYF.

The chain's CDR3 is CASSSPGHLSSGANVLTF. The CDR3 DNA reads TGTGCCAGCAGTTCCCCGGGACATCTTTCATCTGGGGCCAACGTCCTGACTTTC. V gene TRBV27 combines with J gene TRBJ2-6; D may be TRBD1 (6 bases). V gave up 4 bases and J gave up 1 base, with 17 bases separating them. The V gene's germline CDR1 is MNHEY and CDR2 SMNVEV (reference sequence). This CDR3 comprises 18 residues.